One sample yielded the 10 T cell receptor beta chains listed below, sequenced in a study of tumor-infiltrating lymphocytes in primary liver carcinoma. Without any cell sorting, about 19-32 mg of bulk tissue yielded co-extracted RNA and DNA. Starting material of 450 to 500 ng total RNA yielded TCR beta cDNA via a constant-region primer. Investigators got TCR beta libraries out of three nested multiplex PCR rounds, done with slightly modified ARM-PCR. Running around 9 cycles apiece, the first two PCR rounds relied on TRBV1-TRBV30 forward primers together with a C-beta reverse primer. Each CDR3 protein gets one entry after TCRdb re-called the multiplex PCR reads with MiXCR. The sample records about 35,000 distinct CDR3 sequences, roughly 70% being singletons. Input material: liver tumor tissue from sampling region 4. Subset meaning: tumor region T4, right-lateral pole. The receptors were gathered from a man aged 40-49 years with primary liver carcinoma and hepatitis B virus infection.

Turning to this clonotype: Just one base apart from a much larger clone, this may be a read error. The chain employs TRBV5-1 and TRBJ2-7; D gene uncertain. V was shortened by 0 bases and J by 3 bases, with 16 bases between the two germline ends. The CDR3 length is 16 residues. CDR1 is SGHRS and CDR2 is YFSETQ in the germline V gene. The CDR3 loop reads CASSLAGVEGLYEQYF. DNA for the CDR3: TGCGCCAGCAGCTTGGCCGGAGTGGAAGGCCTCTACGAGCAGTACTTC.

CDR3: CASSLWEGSYNEQFF. The CDR3, as DNA: TGTGCCAGCAGTTTGTGGGAGGGCTCCTACAATGAGCAGTTCTTC. This sequence joins TRBV28 and TRBJ2-1, with 7 bases matching TRBD2. The CDR3 sequence is 15 residues long. Per germline, CDR1 MDHEN and CDR2 SYDVKM. V trimming: 3 bases; J trimming: 0 bases; junction bases outside the gene matches: 2.

With respect to this clonotype: The CDR3 does not end in the conserved phenylalanine or tryptophan, so this is likely a read error. The DNA is omitted, as the CDR3 cannot be located on it reliably, and the CDR3 follows TCRdb's listing. The V and J genes are TRBV11-2 and TRBJ2-6; the D call in the table, TRBD1, was not verified against the DNA. The CDR3 is 21 amino acids in total, end residues counted. The germline CDR1 and CDR2 sequences are SGHAT and FQNNGV. CDR3 residues: CASSMGGDRGISLSGANVLAL.

The rearrangement uses TRBV12-3 or TRBV12-4 and TRBJ2-5; 8 nucleotides line up with TRBD2. This CDR3 spans 14 amino acids. V was clipped by 7 bases and J by 11 bases; unmatched bases: 15. In nucleotides, the CDR3 is TGTGCCAGCATCCCCCGGGGGGGTCTGTTGACTCAGTACTTC. This translates into CASIPRGGLLTQYF.

In the case of this clonotype: Mismatch with germline at one junction end may stem from a read error. The rearrangement joins TRBV29-1 to TRBJ1-1; unclear D gene. This CDR3 has 12 residues. CDR1 and CDR2 (germline): SQVTM, ANQGSEA. The CDR3: CSVSQVSTEAFF. The CDR3 region has the DNA TGTAGCGTCTCTCAGGTCAGTACTGAAGCTTTCTTT.

The rearrangement links TRBV21-1 to TRBJ2-7; the D segment call TRBD2 is taken from the table without a DNA check. TRBV21-1 is a pseudogene segment. The CDR3 spans 16 residues. The CDR3 reads CASGSRRGTSGYEQYF. CDR3 DNA: TGTGCCAGCGGCTCACGCAGGGGGACTAGCGGCTACGAGCAGTACTTC.

On this clonotype itself: With a much larger clone just one base away, this may be a read error. The V and J genes are TRBV20-1 and TRBJ1-5; D gene unclear. The CDR3 length is 13 residues. From germline, CDR1 is DFQATT and CDR2 SNEGSKA (reference sequence). The V and J ends lost 1 base and 4 bases respectively, with 8 bases between them. CDR3 sequence reads: CSARGSSNQPQHF. CDR3 nucleotide sequence: TGCAGTGCTAGAGGTTCGAGTAATCAGCCCCAGCATTTT.

In regard to this clonotype: The junction and the germline gene differ at one end; a read error may be behind it. The gene calls are TRBV28 and TRBJ2-1; no definite D call. This CDR3 is built from 12 residues. Germline CDR1 is MDHEN and CDR2 is SYDVKM. The CDR3 coding sequence is TGTGCCACCCCCTCATCTAGACATGAGCAATTCTTC. It codes for CATPSSRHEQFF.

In regard to this clonotype: One end of the junction is discordant with germline, which a read error may explain. The J gene is TRBJ2-3, the V gene TRBV5-4, with a possible D match to TRBD2 (6 bases). Germline CDR1 SGHNT, CDR2 YYREEE (reference sequence). The CDR3 consists of 16 residues. CDR3 sequence (DNA): TGCGCCAGCAGCTTGCTCGTTGGAGGGCCCACAGATACGCAGTATTTT. It specifies CASSLLVGGPTDTQYF.

Points on this clonotype: The germline gene is not matched at one end of the junction; a read error may be the cause. The rearrangement uses TRBV6-2 or TRBV6-3 and TRBJ2-7; D not resolved. Germline CDR1 MNHEY, CDR2 SVGEGT. This CDR3 region has 12 residues. This CDR3 is CASSYSIYRQYF. The CDR3 DNA is TGTGCAAGCAGTTACTCGATCTACAGGCAGTACTTC.